This is a list of T cell receptor beta chains from one sample in a study of blood T cell repertoires in COVID-19. Produced via immunoSEQ multiplex PCR; TCRdb's table is partial and in-frame only. The table has about half a million clones, 80% to 90% seen once. Sequences were obtained from peripheral blood. The receptor set was obtained from a human donor in a cohort sampled during active COVID-19. Each CDR3 is given with its conserved first and last residue. D genes are given only for firm matches. Clone size is given for some rows only: seen once, a few or many times, or a class if the clone is expanded.

v_gene	abundance	j_gene	d_gene	CDR3nt	CDR3aa
TRBV18	NA	TRBJ1-3	NA	TGTGCCAGCTCACCAGATGCGATCACCATATATTTT	CASSPDAITIYF
TRBV7-3	NA	TRBJ2-5	NA	TGTGCCAGCAGCTTTGGGTCACAGGAGACCCAGTACTTC	CASSFGSQETQYF
TRBV28	few	TRBJ1-5	TRBD1	TGTGCCAGCAGTTTACTACAGGGGCAAATTGAGATTCAGCCCCAGCATTTT	CASSLLQGQIEIQPQHF
TRBV3-1/TRBV3-2	NA	TRBJ1-3	NA	TGTGCCAGCAGCCTCCAGACGACGGGAGAGAACACCATATATTTT	CASSLQTTGENTIYF
TRBV7-2	few	TRBJ1-5	NA	TGTGCCAGCAGCTTAGCGGGGGGTAGCAATCAGCCCCAGCATTTT	CASSLAGGSNQPQHF
TRBV7-3	NA	TRBJ2-2	TRBD1	TGTGCCAGCAGTAGATACAGGGGGCGGCCCGGGGAGCTGTTTTTT	CASSRYRGRPGELFF
TRBV5-4	NA	TRBJ1-6	TRBD1	TGTGCCAGCGGACAGGGGAAGGGTTCACCCCTCCACTTT	CASGQGKGSPLHF
TRBV28	NA	TRBJ1-6	TRBD1	TGTGCCAGCAGTCGCTTCCCGGGACAGGGAAAGAATTCACCCCTCCACTTT	CASSRFPGQGKNSPLHF
TRBV19	NA	TRBJ2-2	NA	TGTGCCAGTAGTATCGAGACAGCACCGAACACCGGGGAGCTGTTTTTT	CASSIETAPNTGELFF
TRBV2	once	TRBJ2-2	TRBD2	TGTGCCAGCAGTGAGCTGACTAGCGGGAGAACCGGGGAGCTGTTTTTT	CASSELTSGRTGELFF
TRBV5-1	NA	TRBJ2-7	TRBD2	TGCGCCAGCAGCCGTTTGCGGGGGGGAACCTACGAGCAGTACTTC	CASSRLRGGTYEQYF
TRBV18	NA	TRBJ1-1	TRBD1	TGTGCCAGCTCACCCAGAGGGACAGGTAGGACGGGGACTGAAGCTTTCTTT	CASSPRGTGRTGTEAFF
TRBV2	once	TRBJ1-1	NA	TGTGCCAGCATGAGACAACCGAACACTGAAGCTTTCTTT	CASMRQPNTEAFF
TRBV7-3	many	TRBJ2-3	NA	TGTGCCAGCAGCTTAAGCGGGATCACAGATACGCAGTATTTT	CASSLSGITDTQYF
TRBV7-6	NA	TRBJ1-2	TRBD1	TGTGCCTGTCGACAGGGAGGTGGCTACACCTTC	CACRQGGGYTF
TRBV7-3	NA	TRBJ2-1	NA	TGTGCCAGCAGCTTAAAAGGGGGAGCTTTCAATGAGCAGTTCTTC	CASSLKGGAFNEQFF
TRBV11-3	NA	TRBJ2-1	TRBD2	TGTGCCAGCAGCTTAGGCCTCCCTAGCGGGAGGAATATAAATGAGCAGTTCTTC	CASSLGLPSGRNINEQFF
TRBV27	NA	TRBJ2-1	NA	TGTGCCAGCAACGGGGGTCGCAATGAGCAGTTCTTC	CASNGGRNEQFF
TRBV5-5	NA	TRBJ1-3	TRBD1	TGTGCCAGCAGTGATGACGGGCCAGGGGGATTGGGAAACACCATATATTTT	CASSDDGPGGLGNTIYF
TRBV15	NA	TRBJ2-2	TRBD2	TGTGCCACCAGCAGACACAGAGGAGCGGGAAGGGGCGGGGAGCTGTTTTTT	CATSRHRGAGRGGELFF
TRBV18	NA	TRBJ2-7	TRBD2	TGTGCCAGCTCACCACTCGGGGGGAACCCCATCCTAGGGTCCTACGAGCAGTACTTC	CASSPLGGNPILGSYEQYF
TRBV28	NA	TRBJ2-2	NA	TGTGCCAGCAGACGGTCCGGGACTCCAGCCACCGGGGAGCTGTTTTTT	CASRRSGTPATGELFF
TRBV19	NA	TRBJ1-2	TRBD1	TGTGCCAGTATTCCCCGACCGGGACAGGGACGCGATGGCTACACCTTC	CASIPRPGQGRDGYTF
TRBV5-5	NA	TRBJ2-5	NA	TGTGCCAGCAGCTTGGACGGGTTGGTCGAAGAGACCCAGTACTTC	CASSLDGLVEETQYF
TRBV30	few	TRBJ1-5	NA	TGTGCCTGGAGTGTACCAGGGTTTGAGCCCCAGCATTTT	CAWSVPGFEPQHF
TRBV11-3	NA	TRBJ2-1	NA	TGTGCCAGCAGTCCAAGAGGAAGCCCCTCCTACAATGAGCAGTTCTTC	CASSPRGSPSYNEQFF
TRBV25-1	NA	TRBJ2-3	TRBD1	TGTGCCAGCAGCATAACAGGGGGAGATACGCAGTATTTT	CASSITGGDTQYF
TRBV7-9	NA	TRBJ2-3	NA	TGTGCCAGCAGCTCCCGCCGGACAGCAGCCACAGATACGCAGTATTTT	CASSSRRTAATDTQYF
TRBV30	once	TRBJ2-1	TRBD2	TGTGCCTGGAGTGTTGGACTAGTGGGTCACAATGAGCAGTTCTTC	CAWSVGLVGHNEQFF
TRBV19	once	TRBJ2-1	TRBD2	TGTGCCAGTAGTATTATGGGGACTAGCGGGAGCTCGCGGAATGAGCAGTTCTTC	CASSIMGTSGSSRNEQFF
TRBV5-1	NA	TRBJ1-1	NA	TGCGCCAGCAGCTTGAGTGGAGGGTCCACTGAAGCTTTCTTT	CASSLSGGSTEAFF